These 19 T cell receptor beta chains were sequenced from one sample in a study of blood T cell repertoires in COVID-19 (dated by TCRdb to the early 2020s). Library preparation employed the immunoSEQ multiplex PCR assay. Held by TCRdb, this immuneACCESS table contains in-frame sequences only and omits some clones. Under half of the omission traces to an unresolved V gene where checked; the cause of the rest is unknown. In this sample the table shows about 180,000 clones, 90% of which occur a single time. 0.5% to 0.65% of the sample is in the top ten clones. The material sequenced was peripheral blood. The receptors here all came from a man between 45 and 60 years old with acute or convalescent COVID-19.

The V call is TRBV6-2 or TRBV6-3, the J call TRBJ2-7, with a possible D match to TRBD2 (6 bases). This CDR3 has 16 residues. V was clipped by 7 bases and J by 0 bases, with 19 bases between them. The germline gives CDR1 MNHEY, CDR2 SVGEGT. In nucleotides, the CDR3 is TGTGCCAGCAACCCCCGCGGAGGGTTAAGCTCCTACGAGCAGTACGTC. Its translation is CASNPRGGLSSYEQYV.

The CDR3 loop reads CASSQDCTGVYEQFF. CDR3 nucleotides: TGTGCCAGCAGCCAAGACTGTACAGGGGTCTATGAGCAGTTCTTC. V usage is TRBV3-1 (or the pseudogene TRBV3-2) and J usage is TRBJ2-1; the match to TRBD1 covers 7 bases. Germline trimming cut 0 bases from V and 8 bases from J; bases unmatched to any gene: 7. Germline lookup yields CDR1 LGHDT and CDR2 YNNKEL (reference sequence). The CDR3 sequence is 15 residues long.

V and J are TRBV7-8 and TRBJ2-7; D call uncertain. V lost 10 bases and J lost 1, with 14 bases in between. Germline assignment: CDR1 SGHVS and CDR2 FQNEAQ. The CDR3 covers 13 residues. CDR3 in amino acids: CATTMELSYEQYF. The CDR3 DNA reads as TGTGCCACCACAATGGAGCTTTCCTACGAGCAGTACTTC.

This chain joins TRBV7-6 and TRBJ2-7; D is ambiguous. Trimming pared 1 base from V and 3 bases from J, leaving 10 bases between. CDR1 SGHVS and CDR2 FNYEAQ come from the germline V gene. CDR3 length equals 14 residues. The CDR3: CASSLGGSIYEQYF. The DNA of the CDR3 is TGTGCCAGCAGCTTAGGTGGTAGCATCTACGAGCAGTACTTC.

This chain joins TRBV21-1 and TRBJ1-5; TRBD1, the D gene given by the table, was not confirmed from the DNA. TRBV21-1 is a pseudogene segment. The CDR3 is 16 residues long. CDR3 residues: CASTPEGQGVRWPQHF. CDR3 DNA sequence: TGTGCCAGCACCCCCGAAGGACAGGGGGTAAGATGGCCCCAGCATTTT.

Turning to this clone: The same CDR3 also results from other DNA sequences found in this sample. DNA of the CDR3: TGTGCCAGCAGCTTGTCCTCGAGCTCCTACAATGAGCAGTTCTTC. Its translation is CASSLSSSSYNEQFF. This chain joins TRBV7-9 and TRBJ2-1; D uncertain. CDR1 and CDR2 from the germline V gene are SEHNR and FQNEAQ (reference sequence). The CDR3 loop spans 15 amino acids. V was clipped by 3 bases and J by 0 bases, with 9 bases between them.

The V call is TRBV18, the J call TRBJ2-2; no clear D. Trimming took 2 bases from V and 6 from J, leaving 4 bases between them. The germline V gene has CDR1 KGHSH and CDR2 LQKENI. The length of the CDR3 is 12 residues. The chain's CDR3 is CASSPGPGELFF. DNA for the CDR3: TGTGCCAGCTCACCAGGGCCCGGGGAGCTGTTTTTT.

V and J are TRBV2 and TRBJ2-1, with 16 bases aligning to TRBD2. The CDR3 has 19 residues. After removal of 3 bases from V and 0 bases from J, the junction contained 5 bases not matched to a gene. CDR1 and CDR2 (germline): SNHLY, FYNNEI. In DNA form, the CDR3 reads TGTGCCAGCAGTGATCCGGGGACTAGCGGGAGGGGCTCCTACAATGAGCAGTTCTTC. Translating gives CASSDPGTSGRGSYNEQFF.

The sample holds a few counts of this clone. The CDR3 sequence: CASSQVEGNNYGYTF. In DNA form, the CDR3 reads TGTGCCAGCAGCCAAGTTGAGGGTAATAACTATGGCTACACCTTC. This chain uses TRBV14 with TRBJ1-2; no clear D. V dropped 1 base and J dropped 1 base, with 10 bases sitting between them. The germline V gene has CDR1 SGHDN and CDR2 FVKESK. The CDR3 runs 15 residues.

CDR3 residues: CASKERGGQETQYF. The CDR3, as DNA: TGTGCCAGCAAAGAGCGGGGGGGCCAAGAGACCCAGTACTTC. This chain connects TRBV7-2 to TRBJ2-5, with 10 bases aligning to TRBD2. V dropped 7 bases and J dropped 1; count of bases not matched to a gene: 3. Germline CDR1 and CDR2: SGHTA and FQGNSA. The CDR3 totals 14 residues.

V gene TRBV20-1 combines with J gene TRBJ1-2, with D possibly being TRBD1 (5 bases). The CDR3 has 12 residues. With 3 bases removed from V and 8 bases from J, the gap between germline ends came to 13 bases. Germline CDR1 is DFQATT and CDR2 is SNEGSKA (reference sequence). As DNA, the CDR3 is TGCAGTGCTAGTGGGGCCCTGCACGGCTACACCTTC. Protein product: CSASGALHGYTF.

The chain couples TRBV5-1 to TRBJ1-5; D might be TRBD1 (5 bases). Germline CDR1 reads SGHRS; CDR2 reads YFSETQ. Trimming cost V 0 bases and J 3 bases, with 13 bases left between them. This CDR3 comprises 16 residues. This CDR3 is CASSLDGGWNNQPQHF. The CDR3 nucleotides read TGCGCCAGCAGCTTGGACGGGGGGTGGAACAATCAGCCCCAGCATTTT. The variable domain in full, completed from reference TRBV5-1 and TRBJ1-5, reads KAGVTQTPRYLIKTRGQQVTLSCSPISGHRSVSWYQQTPGQGLQFLFEYFSETQRNKGNFPGRFSGRQFSNSRSEMNVSTLELGDSALYLCASSLDGGWNNQPQHFGDGTRLSIL.

The V and J genes are TRBV5-1 and TRBJ1-4, with a weak D call TRBD1 (5 bases). The CDR3 extends over 16 amino acids. Deletions cut 7 bases from V and 7 bases from J, with 23 bases between. The germline gives CDR1 SGHRS, CDR2 YFSETQ. The CDR3 nucleotides read TGCGCCAGCTGGGGGGGTCAAGGTGCTTCGGGTGAAAAACTGTTTTTT. Amino acids: CASWGGQGASGEKLFF.

The chain recombines TRBV18 with TRBJ2-2; D unresolved. Trimming removed 6 bases from V and 7 bases from J, with 18 bases in between. Germline V gene sequence: CDR1 KGHSH, CDR2 LQKENI. The CDR3 spans 15 residues. The CDR3 sequence: CASSNRQIEFGELFF. Written as DNA, the CDR3 is TGTGCCAGCTCCAATCGTCAAATAGAATTCGGGGAGCTGTTTTTT.

V usage is TRBV27 and J usage is TRBJ1-1, with 8 bases matching TRBD1. The CDR3 contains 16 residues. Per the germline V gene, CDR1 is MNHEY and CDR2 is SMNVEV (reference sequence). V shed 7 bases and J 3 bases; nucleotides not matched to a gene: 13. CDR3 nucleotides: TGTGCCAGCAATCCATCCCCAGGGGGCTGGTACACTGAAGCTTTCTTT. It is translated as CASNPSPGGWYTEAFF.

The V gene is TRBV3-1 (or the pseudogene TRBV3-2), the J gene TRBJ2-2; tentative D call: TRBD2 (6 bases). This CDR3 has 14 residues. Deletions cut 3 bases from V and 5 bases from J, with 10 bases between. The germline V gene encodes CDR1 LGHDT and CDR2 YNNKEL (reference sequence). The CDR3 nucleotides are TGTGCCAGCAGCCAGGGGGGTGGAACCGGGGAGCTGTTTTTT. Protein: CASSQGGGTGELFF.

This clone was picked up one time. This chain joins TRBV6-5 and TRBJ1-5; 7 nucleotides align to TRBD1. V trimming: 7 bases; J trimming: 3 bases; junction bases outside the gene matches: 6. Germline CDR1 is MNHEY and CDR2 is SVGAGI. The CDR3 sequence is 14 residues long. CDR3 region: CASKARGINQPQHF. The CDR3 DNA sequence: TGTGCCAGCAAGGCCAGGGGGATCAATCAGCCCCAGCATTTT.

The chain uses TRBV5-8 and TRBJ1-6; D is possibly TRBD1 (6 bases). This CDR3 contains 13 residues. V was cut by 6 bases and J by 10 bases, with 14 bases left in between. CDR1 and CDR2 from the germline V gene are SGHTS and YDEGEE. The CDR3 spells CASTKDRSSPLHF. CDR3 in DNA: TGTGCCAGCACCAAGGACAGAAGCTCACCCCTCCACTTT.

The V gene is TRBV6-5, the J gene TRBJ1-5, with TRBD1 identical over 8 bases. This CDR3 has 15 amino acids. The V segment lost 0 bases and the J segment 4 bases; nucleotides outside the gene matches: 2. CDR1 MNHEY and CDR2 SVGAGI come from the germline V gene. In DNA, the CDR3 is TGTGCCAGCAGTTACTCGAGACAGGGGAATCAGCCCCAGCATTTT. Protein product: CASSYSRQGNQPQHF.